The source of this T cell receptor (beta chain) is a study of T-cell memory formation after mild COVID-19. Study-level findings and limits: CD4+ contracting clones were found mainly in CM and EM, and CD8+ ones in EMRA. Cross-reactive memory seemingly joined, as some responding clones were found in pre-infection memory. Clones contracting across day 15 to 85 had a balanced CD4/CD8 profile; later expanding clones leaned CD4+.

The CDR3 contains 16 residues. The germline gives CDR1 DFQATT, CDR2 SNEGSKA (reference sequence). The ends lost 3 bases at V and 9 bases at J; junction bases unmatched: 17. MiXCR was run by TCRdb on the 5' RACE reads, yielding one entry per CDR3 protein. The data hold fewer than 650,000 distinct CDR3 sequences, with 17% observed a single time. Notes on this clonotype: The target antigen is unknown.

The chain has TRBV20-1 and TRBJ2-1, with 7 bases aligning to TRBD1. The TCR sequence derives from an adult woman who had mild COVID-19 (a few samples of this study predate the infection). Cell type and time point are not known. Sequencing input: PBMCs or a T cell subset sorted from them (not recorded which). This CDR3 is CSASLLGRGRWGEQFF. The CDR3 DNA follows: TGCAGTGCTAGTTTGTTGGGCAGGGGGAGATGGGGTGAGCAGTTCTTC.